The clone carrying this T cell receptor beta chain showed up just a few times. Its antigen remains unidentified. Unmatched junction bases numbered 7, after V lost 2 bases and J lost 9 bases. This CDR3 region has 15 residues. The V gene's germline CDR1 is LGHDT and CDR2 YNNKEL (reference sequence). Healthy Caucasians made up all donors. This sample is drawn from a study of identical twins. TCRdb itself ran the 5' RACE reads through MiXCR, one entry per CDR3 protein. The sample records around 1.7 million distinct CDR3 sequences, more than 30% being singletons. General study findings and limits: There was more out-of-frame TCR alpha sharing in monozygotic twins than models estimated.

The sequence was obtained from a newborn girl in good health. The rearrangement joins TRBV3-1 to TRBJ2-3, with 11 bases aligning to TRBD2. The sequencing sample was made of cord blood. The CDR3 DNA is TGTGCCAGCAGCCAACGGCTAGCGGGAGGAGGAACGCAGTATTTT. Its protein product is CASSQRLAGGGTQYF.